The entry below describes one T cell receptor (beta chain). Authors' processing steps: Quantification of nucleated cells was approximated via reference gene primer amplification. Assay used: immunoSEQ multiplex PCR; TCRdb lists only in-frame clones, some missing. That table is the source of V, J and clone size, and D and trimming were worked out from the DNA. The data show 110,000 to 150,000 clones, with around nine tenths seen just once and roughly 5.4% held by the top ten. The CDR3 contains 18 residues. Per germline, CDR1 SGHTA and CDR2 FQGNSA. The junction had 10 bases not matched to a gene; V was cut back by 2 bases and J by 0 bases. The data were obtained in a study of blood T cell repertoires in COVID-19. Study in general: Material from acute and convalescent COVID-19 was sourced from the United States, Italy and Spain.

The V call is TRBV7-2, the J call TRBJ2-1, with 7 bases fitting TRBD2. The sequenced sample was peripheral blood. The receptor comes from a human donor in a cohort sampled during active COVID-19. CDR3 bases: TGTGCCAGCAGCTTATTTTATACTAGCGCCAGCTCCTACAATGAGCAGTTCTTC. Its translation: CASSLFYTSASSYNEQFF. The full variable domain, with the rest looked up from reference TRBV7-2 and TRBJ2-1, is GAGVSQSPSNKVTEKGKDVELRCDPISGHTALYWYRQSLGQGLEFLIYFQGNSAPDKSGLPSDRFSAERTGGSVSTLTIQRTQQEDSAVYLCASSLFYTSASSYNEQFFGPGTRLTVL.